Described below is a single TCR beta chain sequence and its context. This sample was taken from a study of Graves' ophthalmopathy and Graves' hyperthyroidism. The sequenced template was RNA, covering the TCR beta CDR3 region. The authors performed first-round RT-PCR with HTBI primers and then a second-round multiplex PCR. TCRdb itself ran the multiplex PCR reads through MiXCR, one entry per CDR3 protein. The repertoire has some 750,000 distinct CDR3 sequences, around 40% of them found once; the top ten carry 40% to 55%. The sequence was obtained from an adult man with Graves' ophthalmopathy. Input material: peripheral blood.

CDR3 residues: CASSLTGRGQETQYF. The CDR3 bases are TGTGCCAGCAGCTTAACTGGCAGGGGCCAAGAGACCCAGTACTTC. The chain combines TRBV11-1 with TRBJ2-5; D possibly corresponds to TRBD1 (6 bases). Trimming cost V 2 bases and J 1 base, with 11 bases left between them. This CDR3 spans 15 amino acids. The germline gives CDR1 SGHAT, CDR2 FQDESV (reference sequence).